Each of the 6 T cell receptor beta chains below was sequenced from the same sample in a study of shared clonotypes between healthy human individuals. Measured with immunoSEQ multiplex PCR; TCRdb has only the in-frame clones, and not every one. The data contain roughly 570,000 clones, 95% to 98% of them singletons. Naive CD8 cells comprised CD45RO-negative, CCR7-positively selected cells, excluding terminally differentiated effector memory CD45RA+ cells. Sequences were obtained from naive CD8+ T cells sorted from blood. The receptors originated from a man aged 30-40 years in good health.

On this clone itself: Other DNA variants within this sample encode the same CDR3. The chain recombines TRBV29-1 with TRBJ1-1, with D unresolved. This CDR3 is built from 12 residues. Germline-derived CDR1 and CDR2 are SQVTM and ANQGSEA. With 3 bases removed from V and 1 base from J, the gap between germline ends came to 6 bases. The DNA for the CDR3 is TGCAGCGTTGAGACGGGGAACACTGAAGCTTTCTTT. Translation gives CSVETGNTEAFF.

The chain is built from TRBV14 and TRBJ2-7; D perhaps matches TRBD2 (6 bases). Deletions cut 1 base from V and 5 bases from J, with 15 bases between. The germline V gene has CDR1 SGHDN and CDR2 FVKESK. The CDR3 runs 15 residues. The CDR3 sequence: CASSQGPKLAHEQYF. CDR3 in DNA: TGTGCCAGCAGCCAAGGCCCTAAACTAGCCCACGAGCAGTACTTC.

The rearrangement joins TRBV19 to TRBJ1-4; 9 nucleotides line up with TRBD1. The CDR3 has 19 amino acids. Germline V gene data show CDR1 as LNHDA and CDR2 as SQIVND (reference sequence). Trimming cost V 5 bases and J 7 bases; bases outside gene matches: 20. CDR3 residues: CASSPGRDRVIGFLEKLFF. The CDR3 DNA follows: TGTGCCAGTAGTCCCGGCCGGGACAGGGTGATTGGTTTTCTTGAAAAACTGTTTTTT. Full variable domain (rest looked up from reference TRBV19 and TRBJ1-4): DGGITQSPKYLFRKEGQNVTLSCEQNLNHDAMYWYRQDPGQGLRLIYYSQIVNDFQKGDIAEGYSVSREKKESFPLTVTSAQKNPTAFYLCASSPGRDRVIGFLEKLFFGSGTQLSVL.

V is TRBV5-1 and J is TRBJ2-3, with 7 bases lining up with TRBD2. V was pared by 4 bases and J by 5 bases, with 10 bases of the junction left unmatched. This CDR3 comprises 15 residues. The germline V gene has CDR1 SGHRS and CDR2 YFSETQ. CDR3 loop: CASSGWGGPGDTQYF. The CDR3 nucleotides are TGCGCCAGCAGCGGTTGGGGAGGGCCGGGAGATACGCAGTATTTT. The whole variable domain, filled in from reference TRBV5-1 and TRBJ2-3, reads KAGVTQTPRYLIKTRGQQVTLSCSPISGHRSVSWYQQTPGQGLQFLFEYFSETQRNKGNFPGRFSGRQFSNSRSEMNVSTLELGDSALYLCASSGWGGPGDTQYFGPGTRLTVL.

The DNA of the CDR3 is TGTGCCAGCAGCGTAGGTGGGGGCGCAGGTTCGATTCAGTACTTC. It specifies CASSVGGGAGSIQYF. V gene TRBV9 combines with J gene TRBJ2-4; possible D gene TRBD1, 6 bases. CDR1 and CDR2 (germline): SGDLS, YYNGEE. The CDR3 runs 15 residues. Trimming shortened V by 0 bases and J by 10 bases, and 17 bases separated the two germline ends.

This chain joins TRBV6-5 and TRBJ2-1; TRBD1 matches at 8 bases. CDR3 length equals 12 residues. Germline V lookup: CDR1 MNHEY, CDR2 SVGAGI. The chain's CDR3 is CASIDRGNEQFF. In nucleotides, the CDR3 is TGTGCTTCCATAGACAGGGGCAATGAGCAGTTCTTC.